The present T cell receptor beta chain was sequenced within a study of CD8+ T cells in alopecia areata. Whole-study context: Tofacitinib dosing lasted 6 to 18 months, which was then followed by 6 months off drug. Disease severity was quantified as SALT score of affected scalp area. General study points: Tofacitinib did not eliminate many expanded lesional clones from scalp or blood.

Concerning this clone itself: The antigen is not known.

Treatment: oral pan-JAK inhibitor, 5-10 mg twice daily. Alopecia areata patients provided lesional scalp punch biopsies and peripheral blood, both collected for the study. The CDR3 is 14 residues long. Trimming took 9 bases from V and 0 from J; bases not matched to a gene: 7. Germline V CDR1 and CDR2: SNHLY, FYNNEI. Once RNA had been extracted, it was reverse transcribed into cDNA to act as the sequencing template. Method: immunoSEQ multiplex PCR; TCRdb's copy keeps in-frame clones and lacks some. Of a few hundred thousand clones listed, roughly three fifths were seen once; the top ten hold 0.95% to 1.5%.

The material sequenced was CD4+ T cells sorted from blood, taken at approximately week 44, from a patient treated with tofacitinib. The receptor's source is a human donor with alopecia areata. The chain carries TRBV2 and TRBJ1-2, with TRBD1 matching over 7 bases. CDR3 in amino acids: CASSRDSTNYGYTF. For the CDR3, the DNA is TGTGCCAGTTCCCGGGACAGCACTAACTATGGCTACACCTTC.